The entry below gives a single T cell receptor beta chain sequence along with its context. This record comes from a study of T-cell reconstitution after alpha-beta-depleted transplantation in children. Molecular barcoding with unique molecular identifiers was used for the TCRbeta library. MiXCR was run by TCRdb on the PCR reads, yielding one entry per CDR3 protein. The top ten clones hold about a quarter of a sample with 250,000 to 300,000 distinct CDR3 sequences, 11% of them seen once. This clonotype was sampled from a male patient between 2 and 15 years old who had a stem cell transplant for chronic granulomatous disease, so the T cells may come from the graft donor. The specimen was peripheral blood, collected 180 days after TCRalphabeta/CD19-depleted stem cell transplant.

CDR3: CASSPGGGYTDTQYF. The CDR3 DNA sequence: TGCGCCAGCAGCCCGGGGGGGGGATACACAGATACGCAGTATTTT. The rearrangement joins TRBV4-1 to TRBJ2-3; 8 nucleotides match TRBD2. This CDR3 is built from 15 residues. The V gene end was trimmed by 4 bases and the J gene end by 2 bases; junction bases not matched to a gene: 5. CDR1 and CDR2 from the germline V gene are MGHRA and YSYEKL.